This entry lists 9 T cell receptor beta chains sequenced from one sample in a study of spatial heterogeneity in lung cancer (dated by TCRdb to the late 2010s). The method behind the library was 5' RACE. TCRdb records NextSeq 500 as the sequencer. TCRdb reprocessed the public reads (quality trimming at Q25 with fastp, clone calling with MiXCR) and kept in-frame beta chains. Each entry merges the rows of one CDR3 protein and shows their most common DNA and genes. For this sample the table gives about 1,500 distinct CDR3 sequences, of which 46% were detected only once. Of the sample, roughly 40% falls within the top ten clones. What this sample's time point label stands for: sample taken at primary tumor resection. Whole RNA extracted from tumor and nontumor lung tissue, or from cryopreserved PBMC samples, was used for TCR sequencing without cell sorting. The specimen was PBMCs, collected at surgery. These receptors were collected from a female donor with early-stage non-small cell lung cancer.

This clonotype counts as large. This chain joins TRBV20-1 and TRBJ2-1, with TRBD2 matching over 10 bases. Germline V CDR1 and CDR2: DFQATT, SNEGSKA (reference sequence). The V gene end was trimmed by 2 bases and the J gene end by 11 bases; junction bases not matched to a gene: 15. CDR3 length: 16 amino acids. The CDR3 region has the DNA TGCAGTGCTAGAAGCCCCCTAGCGGGAGTGTCAGCCCAGCAGTTCTTC. This gives the protein CSARSPLAGVSAQQFF.

By frequency in the sample, this clonotype is large (0.1 to 1%). The chain carries TRBV9 and TRBJ1-1; D unclear. Germline loops: CDR1 SGDLS, CDR2 YYNGEE. This CDR3 is built from 15 residues. V lost 4 bases and J lost 0, with 13 bases in between. In DNA form, the CDR3 reads TGTGCCAGCAGCAGCGGGATTTCAATGAACACTGAAGCTTTCTTT. This gives the protein CASSSGISMNTEAFF.

In this sample, this clonotype is large. The chain links TRBV20-1 to TRBJ2-7; 7 positions match TRBD2. The CDR3 loop spans 15 amino acids. Unmatched junction bases numbered 11, after V lost 3 bases and J lost 3 bases. Germline V CDR1 and CDR2: DFQATT, SNEGSKA (reference sequence). The CDR3 reads CSASGVETSNYEQYF. CDR3 nucleotides: TGCAGTGCTAGTGGTGTGGAGACTAGCAACTACGAGCAGTACTTC.

V and J are TRBV5-1 and TRBJ2-1; TRBD2 aligns across 7 bases. Germline CDR1 is SGHRS and CDR2 is YFSETQ. CDR3 length: 16 residues. V lost 1 base, J lost 7 bases, and 11 bases stayed unmatched. The CDR3 nucleotides are TGCGCCAGCAGCTTGTTCGGCGGGAGCGATCGGAATGAGCAGTTCTTC. It translates to CASSLFGGSDRNEQFF.

V is TRBV2 and J is TRBJ2-2, with D hard to call. V gave up 5 bases and J gave up 0 bases, with 10 bases separating them. The CDR3 totals 15 residues. The germline V gene encodes CDR1 SNHLY and CDR2 FYNNEI. The CDR3 DNA reads TGTGCCAGCAGTCTGATTACATCGAACACCGGGGAGCTGTTTTTT. Its protein is CASSLITSNTGELFF.

This chain uses TRBV29-1 with TRBJ2-1, with a tentative D call TRBD1 (5 bases). Germline CDR1 reads SQVTM; CDR2 reads ANQGSEA. This CDR3 is 13 amino acids long. The ends were cut back, 4 bases at V and 4 bases at J, with 11 bases in the middle. Written as DNA, the CDR3 is TGCAGCGTTGTTGGGCAGGGATACAATGAGCAGTTCTTC. Amino acid sequence: CSVVGQGYNEQFF.

Sample share makes this clonotype large. This CDR3 reads CASSRGTGVYNEQFF. CDR3 coding DNA: TGCGCCAGTTCAAGGGGGACAGGGGTCTACAATGAGCAGTTCTTC. The chain recombines TRBV4-1 with TRBJ2-1; TRBD1 matches 10 bases. Germline CDR1 MGHRA, CDR2 YSYEKL. Unmatched junction bases numbered 8, after V lost 9 bases and J lost 3 bases. The CDR3 loop spans 15 amino acids.

In its sample, this clonotype was seen a few times. The rearrangement links TRBV29-1 to TRBJ2-7; unclear D gene. CDR1 and CDR2 from the germline V gene are SQVTM and ANQGSEA. The ends were cut back, 0 bases at V and 6 bases at J, with 6 bases in the middle. This CDR3 has 11 amino acids. CDR3 DNA sequence: TGCAGCGTTGAAGAGGGTTCCGAGCAGTACTTC. It specifies CSVEEGSEQYF.

This clonotype was counted at least ten times. The chain carries TRBV24-1 and TRBJ2-5, with a tentative D call TRBD2 (6 bases). CDR1 is KGHDR, CDR2 SFDVKD, per germline. This CDR3 region has 13 residues. With 7 bases removed from V and 3 bases from J, the gap between germline ends came to 11 bases. CDR3 sequence: CATRAREEETQYF. The DNA of the CDR3 is TGTGCCACCAGGGCGAGGGAGGAAGAGACCCAGTACTTC.